These T cell receptor beta chains were read from a single sample in a study of blood T cell repertoires in COVID-19. Clones were sequenced by immunoSEQ multiplex PCR, and TCRdb holds only the in-frame ones, with some missing. Of around 450,000 clones in the sample, approximately 86% were seen once. Material for sequencing was PBMCs or T cells enriched from blood (not recorded which). The receptors were gathered from a woman younger than 30 who had recovered from COVID-19. Each CDR3 is given with its conserved first and last residue. D genes are given only for firm matches. Expanded clones get a size class; other rows say once, few or many, or leave the size out.

cdr3_aa | cdr3_nt | d_call | j_call | v_call | clone_size
CASSYGPFSGNTIYF | TGTGCCAGCAGTTACGGGCCCTTCTCTGGAAACACCATATATTTT | . | TRBJ1-3 | TRBV6-5 | .
CASSSGTGNEKLFF | TGTGCCAGCAGCTCCGGGACAGGGAACGAAAAACTGTTTTTT | TRBD1 | TRBJ1-4 | TRBV5-8 | .
CATSTSTDTQYF | TGTGCCACATCGACTAGCACAGATACGCAGTATTTT | . | TRBJ2-3 | TRBV10-3 | .
CASSDARGQGEETQYF | TGTGCCAGCAGTGACGCCAGGGGGCAAGGTGAAGAGACCCAGTACTTC | TRBD1 | TRBJ2-5 | TRBV6-1 | .
CASSAWGPGWTEAFF | TGCGCCAGCAGCGCCTGGGGCCCAGGGTGGACTGAAGCTTTCTTT | . | TRBJ1-1 | TRBV4-1 | .
CASSLERDSPLHF | TGTGCCAGCAGCTTGGAGAGAGATTCACCCCTCCACTTT | . | TRBJ1-6 | TRBV5-4 | .
CASSLGGAATGELFF | TGTGCCAGCAGTTTGGGGGGGGCGGCCACCGGGGAGCTGTTTTTT | . | TRBJ2-2 | TRBV28 | .
CASSQTLTGHSSYEQYF | TGTGCCAGCAGCCAGACGCTAACAGGGCATTCCTCCTACGAGCAGTACTTC | . | TRBJ2-7 | TRBV7-2 | once
CASSATGGLGGSPLHF | TGCGCCAGCAGCGCGACAGGAGGCCTCGGCGGTTCACCCCTCCACTTT | . | TRBJ1-6 | TRBV5-1 | .
CASRPGKGNTGELFF | TGTGCCAGCAGACCGGGGAAGGGAAACACCGGGGAGCTGTTTTTT | . | TRBJ2-2 | TRBV5-8 | .
CASSFGGLGETQYF | TGTGCCAGCAGCTTCGGGGGACTGGGAGAGACCCAGTACTTC | . | TRBJ2-5 | TRBV7-3 | once
CASSMQQGSYNEQFF | TGTGCCAGCAGCATGCAACAGGGGTCATACAATGAGCAGTTCTTC | TRBD1 | TRBJ2-1 | TRBV5-5 | once
CASSYSAARSTFF | TGTGCCAGCAGTTACTCGGCGGCTCGTTCAACTTTCTTT | . | TRBJ1-1 | TRBV6-5 | .
CASSLLALSSGANVLTF | TGTGCCAGCAGTTTATTGGCCCTTTCCTCTGGGGCCAACGTCCTGACTTTC | . | TRBJ2-6 | TRBV27 | .
CASSFRGSTDTQYF | TGTGCCAGCAGCTTCAGGGGTAGCACAGATACGCAGTATTTT | . | TRBJ2-3 | TRBV11-3 | .
CASSLFGEAFF | TGTGCCAGCAGTTTATTTGGCGAAGCTTTCTTT | . | TRBJ1-1 | TRBV28 | few
CAWKAEGAEAFF | TGTGCCTGGAAGGCCGAGGGGGCTGAAGCTTTCTTT | . | TRBJ1-1 | TRBV30 | .
CAWTRNSNEQFF | TGTGCCTGGACTCGAAACTCCAATGAGCAGTTCTTC | . | TRBJ2-1 | TRBV30 | .
CASSVRDRDGYTF | TGTGCCAGCTCCGTAAGGGACAGGGATGGCTACACCTTC | TRBD1 | TRBJ1-2 | TRBV18 | .